This is a list of T cell receptor beta chains from one sample in a study of shared clonotypes between healthy human individuals. Sequenced by immunoSEQ multiplex PCR; TCRdb stores in-frame clones only, minus some. This sample has about 490,000 clones, with around 80% found just once. Sequenced sample: PBMCs. These TCRs come from a woman between 35 and 50 years old in good health. Some clones in this sample may be carry-over from other donors' samples. Both conserved end residues are part of each CDR3. A D gene is named only where the DNA matches it firmly. Rows may omit the clone size; those that give it use once, few, many or a size class.

d_call: TRBD2; j_call: TRBJ2-3; v_call: TRBV7-2; clone_size: -; cdr3_nt: TGTGCCAGCAGCTTAGTAGCGGGAGGCTTAGATACGCAGTATTTT; cdr3_aa: CASSLVAGGLDTQYF
d_call: -; j_call: TRBJ1-4; v_call: TRBV28; clone_size: -; cdr3_nt: TGTGCCAGCAGAAGGGGTACTAATGAAAAACTGTTTTTT; cdr3_aa: CASRRGTNEKLFF
d_call: -; j_call: TRBJ1-5; v_call: TRBV28; clone_size: -; cdr3_nt: TGTGCCAGCAGTCGACAGAACAATCAGCCCCAGCATTTT; cdr3_aa: CASSRQNNQPQHF
d_call: TRBD1; j_call: TRBJ2-2; v_call: TRBV27; clone_size: -; cdr3_nt: TGTGCCAGCAACAGGGACAGGGGGCTCGGGGAGCTGTTTTTT; cdr3_aa: CASNRDRGLGELFF
d_call: -; j_call: TRBJ2-7; v_call: TRBV28; clone_size: -; cdr3_nt: TGTGCCAGCAGTCCAGGGTACGAGCAGTACTTC; cdr3_aa: CASSPGYEQYF
d_call: -; j_call: TRBJ2-1; v_call: TRBV10-3; clone_size: -; cdr3_nt: TGTGCCACCCACGCCGGCGGGAACTACAATGAGCAGTTCTTC; cdr3_aa: CATHAGGNYNEQFF
d_call: -; j_call: TRBJ1-1; v_call: TRBV29-1; clone_size: once; cdr3_nt: TGCAGCGCCTCGACAGAGAACACTGAAGCTTTCTTT; cdr3_aa: CSASTENTEAFF
d_call: -; j_call: TRBJ2-5; v_call: TRBV5-4; clone_size: -; cdr3_nt: TGTGCCAGCAGCTTGGTGGGGCCACAAGAGACCCAGTACTTC; cdr3_aa: CASSLVGPQETQYF
d_call: TRBD1; j_call: TRBJ2-6; v_call: TRBV2; clone_size: few; cdr3_nt: TGTGCCAGCAGGACGGGACAGTCTGGGGCCAACGTCCTGACTTTC; cdr3_aa: CASRTGQSGANVLTF
d_call: TRBD2; j_call: TRBJ2-7; v_call: TRBV7-6; clone_size: -; cdr3_nt: TGTGCCAGCAGCTTGGGGGAGCGGGAGGGGACCTACGAGCAGTACTTC; cdr3_aa: CASSLGEREGTYEQYF
d_call: -; j_call: TRBJ1-2; v_call: TRBV6-6; clone_size: -; cdr3_nt: TGTGCCAGCAGTGGGAGTGGCTACACCTTC; cdr3_aa: CASSGSGYTF